One and the same sample provided the 3 T cell receptor beta chains below, sequenced in a study of blood T cell repertoires in COVID-19. Some clones are missing from TCRdb's copy, which holds only in-frame ones; the method was immunoSEQ multiplex PCR. The table includes about 250,000 clones, about 87% detected once. What was sequenced was PBMCs or T cells enriched from blood (not recorded which). Receptors originate from a woman in her forties or fifties who had recovered from COVID-19.

The V call is TRBV30, the J call TRBJ2-5; 10 bases fit TRBD1. Germline CDR1 is GTSNPN and CDR2 is SVGIG (reference sequence). V lost 2 bases to trimming and J lost 0 bases; unmatched junction nucleotides: 3. This CDR3 is 15 amino acids long. CDR3 sequence: CAWSRQGANQETQYF. In nucleotides, the CDR3 is TGTGCCTGGAGTAGACAGGGGGCCAACCAAGAGACCCAGTACTTC.

This rearrangement joins TRBV28 to TRBJ2-3; 9 bases align to TRBD2. The CDR3 covers 15 residues. V lost 2 bases and J lost 4; bases outside the gene matches: 4. CDR1 is MDHEN and CDR2 is SYDVKM in the germline V gene. CDR3: CASSLSGRLADTQYF. The DNA of the CDR3 is TGTGCCAGCAGTTTAAGCGGGAGGTTGGCAGATACGCAGTATTTT.

This clone was detected a few times. This rearrangement joins TRBV5-4 to TRBJ1-5, with TRBD1 matching 7 bases. CDR3 length: 14 amino acids. Germline trimming cut 2 bases from V and 1 base from J; bases unmatched to any gene: 0. CDR1 SGHNT and CDR2 YYREEE come from the germline V gene (reference sequence). DNA for the CDR3: TGTGCCAGCAGCTTCAGGGGGAGCAATCAGCCCCAGCATTTT. The encoded protein is CASSFRGSNQPQHF.